This entry is about one T cell receptor beta chain. The sample holds a few counts of this clone. Its cognate antigen has yet to be identified. Base qualities are not provided; no much larger clone lies one nucleotide away. In the same sample, other DNA sequences code for this CDR3. Library preparation used the immunoSEQ multiplex PCR assay. For most patients, genomic DNA was isolated with the Qiagen DNeasy Blood and Tissue Kit and sent frozen to Adaptive Biotechnologies for TCR sequencing. For most patients, genomic DNA was subjected to high-throughput TCR-beta CDR3 sequencing by Adaptive Biotechnologies. On the authors' methods: TCR sequencing data were retrieved from Adaptive's ImmunoSEQ software for some 19 patients, whereas three other patients were processed with MiXCR and VDJtools. To correct CD4 versus CD8 sorting errors, any sequence found in both subsets at a frequency ratio below 5:1 was removed. CDR3 nucleotide sequences shared between donor and recipient were removed because the origin of such sequences could not be assigned. To be classed as alloreactive, a clone needed at least 2-fold expansion over unstimulated cells and a minimum CFSE-low frequency of 0.002% (template counts) or 0.001% (read counts). A clone was considered mappable if detected in the sequenced pre-transplant spleen, lymph node, or MLR CFSE-low populations of the donor or recipient. Cumulative frequency of alloreactive clones was calculated as a percentage of all sequences weighted by copy number. TCRdb retrieved this table from immuneACCESS and kept in-frame rearrangements only. Not all clones are present; in checked studies, unresolved V genes account for under half, and no reason is known for the remainder. That table furnishes V, J and clone size, whereas the DNA furnished D and trimming. The sample data list about 27,000 clones, and 82% of these were observed just once. About 0.93% of the sample is taken by the ten largest.

This sample is drawn from a study of graft-versus-host responses after intestinal transplantation (dated by TCRdb to about 2021). For the wider study: Multivisceral, liver-intestinal, or isolated intestinal transplants were received by the recipients. Alloreactive clones were identified by sequencing pre-transplant mixed lymphocyte reaction products and comparing these products with unstimulated pre-transplant donor and recipient T cells. Of the roughly 24 intestinal transplant recipients enrolled in the cohort, one of whom was a retransplant, a few patients without pretransplant specimens were excluded. A peak of at least 4% donor T cells among recipient peripheral blood mononuclear cells was the definition used for donor T cell macrochimerism. Instead of going to the commercial service, samples from three later patients were sequenced in-house on an Illumina MiSeq and processed with MiXCR. All recipients received anti-thymocyte globulin induction followed by maintenance tacrolimus and steroids for roughly three years. After intestinal transplantation, graft-versus-host and host-versus-graft alloreactive T cell clones in the graft, circulation and bone marrow were tracked using bulk TCR-beta CDR3 sequencing. Broad study findings and their caveats: Early after transplant, declines in HvG clones were associated with peak levels of circulating GvH clones. GvH clones turned up in recipient bone marrow, with some appearing earlier in ileal mucosa or blood, a pattern consistent with an intestinal mucosal origin. The conclusions were limited by the relatively low number and heterogeneity of the intestinal transplant patients. In patients with donor T cell macrochimerism, the allografts had high GvH to HvG T cell clonal ratios.

The time point label here, explained by the study, means: cells obtained before transplantation from donor or recipient. CD3+CD4+ and CD3+CD8+ populations were FACS-sorted from unstimulated pre-transplant donor and recipient cells taken from spleen or lymph nodes. CDR1 and CDR2 were assigned from the germline V gene (reference sequence) as MNHEY and SMNVEV. From cysteine to phenylalanine, the CDR3 is 13 amino acids long. The kept DNA is CDR3 alone, 39 bases in frame from the first base. Trimming removed 3 bases from V and 1 base from J, leaving 6 bases between the germline ends. Recombination connected TRBV27 to TRBJ1-1; a tentative D match to TRBD1 spans 6 bases. This sequence was found in a human donor who was the organ donor for an intestinal transplant. The sequencing here drew on unstimulated CD8+ T cells sorted from spleen or lymph node cells, taken before transplant. The nucleotides read TGTGCCAGCAGTTTGGGACAGAACACTGAAGCTTTCTTT. It translates to CASSLGQNTEAFF.